Shown below are 28 T cell receptor beta chains from a single sample sequenced in a study of graft-versus-host responses after intestinal transplantation. Profiling relied on immunoSEQ multiplex PCR, and the TCRdb table lists in-frame clones only, not all of them. The table lists approximately 58,000 clones, roughly 90% of them singletons. Sequences were derived from PBMCs, sampled 26 days after transplant. These TCRs come from a human patient who received an intestinal transplant, so some T cells may come from the graft donor.

This chain links TRBV5-1 with TRBJ1-1, with a weak D call TRBD1 (6 bases). Deletions cut 5 bases from V and 6 bases from J, with 23 bases between. This CDR3 is 16 amino acids long. Germline assignment: CDR1 SGHRS and CDR2 YFSETQ. The CDR3 loop reads CASRGPVTGKGAEAFF. The DNA of the CDR3 is TGCGCCAGCAGGGGGCCAGTGACAGGCAAAGGGGCTGAAGCTTTCTTT.

CDR3 in DNA: TGTGCCAGCTCACCAGAGAACGGGAGGTCCGATACGCAGTATTTT. Translation: CASSPENGRSDTQYF. The chain carries TRBV18 and TRBJ2-3; 7 bases match TRBD2. Germline lookup yields CDR1 KGHSH and CDR2 LQKENI. J lost 6 bases, V lost 2 bases, and 8 bases had no gene match. This CDR3 is 15 amino acids long.

The chain joins TRBV18 to TRBJ2-2; 7 bases match TRBD1. Per germline, CDR1 KGHSH and CDR2 LQKENI. This CDR3 contains 15 residues. V shed 5 bases and J 7 bases; nucleotides not matched to a gene: 10. DNA of the CDR3: TGTGCCAGCTCAGCGACAGGGAAAGGCGGCGGGGAGCTGTTTTTT. As protein: CASSATGKGGGELFF.

V and J are TRBV28 and TRBJ2-5; 9 bases align to TRBD1. V trimming: 5 bases; J trimming: 1 base; junction bases outside the gene matches: 5. This CDR3 has 15 residues. Germline-derived CDR1 and CDR2 are MDHEN and SYDVKM. In DNA form, the CDR3 reads TGTGCCAGCAGTCCCGGGACAGGGCCCCAAGAGACCCAGTACTTC. This translates into CASSPGTGPQETQYF.

J is TRBJ2-7 and V is TRBV9; possibly TRBD2 for D (5 bases). The germline gives CDR1 SGDLS, CDR2 YYNGEE. This CDR3 has 14 amino acids. V lost 3 bases and J lost 5, with 15 bases in between. As DNA, the CDR3 is TGTGCCAGCAGCGGAGAGGATTGGGGAGACGAGCAGTACTTC. Encoded protein: CASSGEDWGDEQYF.

The chain has TRBV5-1 and TRBJ1-1; TRBD1 agrees at 7 bases. The CDR3 length is 15 residues. CDR1 and CDR2 (germline): SGHRS, YFSETQ. V lost 2 bases and J lost 1; bases outside the gene matches: 5. In nucleotides, the CDR3 is TGCGCCAGCAGCTTTACCGGGACAGCGAACACTGAAGCTTTCTTT. This encodes CASSFTGTANTEAFF.

The CDR3 spells CASSLASPTRGEQFF. The CDR3 region has the DNA TGCGCCAGCAGCTTGGCCTCCCCCACGCGGGGTGAGCAGTTCTTC. J is TRBJ2-1 and V is TRBV5-1; a possible D gene is TRBD2 (6 bases). The CDR3 has 15 residues. Trimming removed 0 bases from V and 9 bases from J, with 16 bases in between. Germline V gene lookup returns CDR1 SGHRS and CDR2 YFSETQ. Looking up the rest from reference TRBV5-1 and TRBJ2-1 gives the full variable domain: KAGVTQTPRYLIKTRGQQVTLSCSPISGHRSVSWYQQTPGQGLQFLFEYFSETQRNKGNFPGRFSGRQFSNSRSEMNVSTLELGDSALYLCASSLASPTRGEQFFGPGTRLTVL.

This clone was counted once. The CDR3 reads CASSLDGRDSPLHF. Written as DNA, the CDR3 is TGCGCCAGCAGCTTGGATGGTCGCGATTCACCCCTCCACTTT. J is TRBJ1-6 and V is TRBV5-1; D gene uncertain. The germline gives CDR1 SGHRS, CDR2 YFSETQ. V was pared by 0 bases and J by 8 bases, with 9 bases between. The length of the CDR3 is 14 residues.

The J gene is TRBJ1-4, the V gene TRBV4-2, with D possibly being TRBD1 (5 bases). The length of the CDR3 is 14 residues. Germline V gives CDR1 LGHNA, CDR2 YNFKEQ. Trimming shortened V by 8 bases and J by 8 bases, and 18 bases separated the two germline ends. CDR3 loop: CASGSMGPGEKLFF. The DNA of the CDR3 is TGTGCCAGCGGAAGCATGGGGCCAGGCGAAAAACTGTTTTTT.

Written as DNA, the CDR3 is TGTGCCAGCAGCTACCGTAGCGGGGGGGCCAGGTACGAGCAGTACTTC. Protein sequence: CASSYRSGGARYEQYF. The chain uses TRBV11-2 and TRBJ2-7; 11 nucleotides agree with TRBD2. The CDR3 runs to 16 residues. Germline V CDR1 and CDR2: SGHAT, FQNNGV. V gave up 4 bases and J gave up 4 bases; unmatched junction bases: 9.

The CDR3 DNA sequence: TGTGCCAGCAGTTTCCAGGGGCAGGGGCCCAACACCATATATTTT. Translating it yields CASSFQGQGPNTIYF. This chain uses TRBV28 with TRBJ1-3, with a weak D call TRBD1 (6 bases). Germline-derived CDR1 and CDR2 are MDHEN and SYDVKM. The CDR3 length is 15 residues. Trimming removed 3 bases from V and 7 bases from J, with 16 bases in between. The complete variable domain, with remaining parts taken from reference TRBV28 and TRBJ1-3, reads DVKVTQSSRYLVKRTGEKVFLECVQDMDHENMFWYRQDPGLGLRLIYFSYDVKMKEKGDIPEGYSVSREKKERFSLILESASTNQTSMYLCASSFQGQGPNTIYFGEGSWLTVV.

This clone has just one count. V usage is TRBV9 and J usage is TRBJ1-6, with TRBD1 as a possible D gene (6 bases). Trimming took off 4 bases at V and 9 bases at J, with 17 bases between the two ends. Germline CDR1 reads SGDLS; CDR2 reads YYNGEE. The CDR3 loop spans 15 amino acids. The chain's CDR3 is CASSPEGGAGSPLHF. The CDR3 coding sequence is TGTGCCAGCAGCCCAGAAGGGGGTGCTGGTTCACCCCTCCACTTT.

The chain carries TRBV27 and TRBJ2-3; 8 nucleotides agree with TRBD1. The J segment lost 1 base and the V segment lost 5 bases, leaving 14 bases of the junction unmatched. Germline values: CDR1 MNHEY, CDR2 SMNVEV (reference sequence). This CDR3 has 18 amino acids. The CDR3 nucleotides are TGTGCCAGCAGTATACGACAGGGGCTTCGGAGGGGCACAGATACGCAGTATTTT. Translation gives CASSIRQGLRRGTDTQYF.

V gene TRBV5-6 combines with J gene TRBJ2-5, with 15 bases fitting TRBD2. The V gene end was trimmed by 4 bases and the J gene end by 5 bases; junction bases not matched to a gene: 6. The CDR3 sequence is 16 residues long. Germline-derived CDR1 and CDR2 are SGHDT and YYEEEE. This CDR3 reads CASSLGLAGGPETQYF. In DNA form, the CDR3 reads TGTGCCAGCAGCCTAGGACTAGCGGGAGGGCCGGAGACCCAGTACTTC.

Only one count was recorded for this clone. The genes are TRBV19 and TRBJ2-3, with TRBD2 matching over 7 bases. The CDR3 sequence is 15 residues long. The ends lost 5 bases at V and 0 bases at J; junction bases unmatched: 5. In germline, CDR1 is LNHDA, CDR2 SQIVND (reference sequence). Here the CDR3 DNA reads TGTGCCAGTAGTGTCACTAGCGTTAGCACAGATACGCAGTATTTT. Translated: CASSVTSVSTDTQYF.

The rearrangement links TRBV11-2 to TRBJ1-6; weak D call: TRBD1 (6 bases). Trimming removed 8 bases from V and 5 bases from J, with 10 bases in between. This CDR3 is 13 amino acids long. Germline CDR1 is SGHAT and CDR2 is FQNNGV. CDR3 DNA sequence: TGTGCCAGCCGGGGGGGCCATAATTCACCCCTCCACTTT. Encoded protein: CASRGGHNSPLHF.

In DNA, the CDR3 is TGTGCCACCGCAGGGGGCCCTTACACTGAAGCTTTCTTT. Translation: CATAGGPYTEAFF. This chain links TRBV25-1 with TRBJ1-1, with TRBD1 identical over 8 bases. Germline trimming cut 10 bases from V and 3 bases from J; bases unmatched to any gene: 7. The CDR3 extends over 13 amino acids. Germline V gene data show CDR1 as MGHDK and CDR2 as SYGVNS.

The V and J genes are TRBV19 and TRBJ1-1; 7 nucleotides align to TRBD1. The CDR3 extends over 16 amino acids. V was pared by 1 base and J by 3 bases, with 8 bases of the junction left unmatched. Germline loops: CDR1 LNHDA, CDR2 SQIVND (reference sequence). CDR3 sequence: CASSIVGGGRDTEAFF. CDR3 nucleotides: TGTGCCAGTAGTATAGTTGGAGGGGGCCGGGACACTGAAGCTTTCTTT.

This clone was counted a single time. V usage is TRBV4-1 and J usage is TRBJ1-5; unclear D gene. The germline V and J ends were trimmed by 2 bases and 6 bases, with 14 bases remaining between them. The CDR3 is 15 amino acids. Per the germline V gene, CDR1 is MGHRA and CDR2 is YSYEKL. The CDR3 spells CASSQWIGDRQPQHF. CDR3 coding DNA: TGCGCCAGCAGCCAATGGATCGGGGATCGTCAGCCCCAGCATTTT.

V is TRBV7-9 and J is TRBJ2-1; TRBD2 is a possible D gene (7 bases). V dropped 8 bases and J dropped 15 bases, with 26 bases sitting between them. CDR3 length equals 14 residues. Germline CDR1 and CDR2: SEHNR and FQNEAQ (reference sequence). The CDR3 is CASLEGGPFRPVFF. CDR3 bases: TGTGCCAGCTTAGAGGGGGGGCCGTTTCGGCCAGTGTTCTTC.

The chain has TRBV5-1 and TRBJ2-7; D might be TRBD1 (6 bases). Deletions cut 4 bases from V and 2 bases from J, with 16 bases between. The germline V gene encodes CDR1 SGHRS and CDR2 YFSETQ. The CDR3 covers 15 residues. DNA of the CDR3: TGCGCCAGCAGCCCCTTTAGGACAGCTACCTACGAGCAGTACTTC. It encodes CASSPFRTATYEQYF.

The chain employs TRBV7-6 and TRBJ1-6; D gene uncertain. Trimming pared 0 bases from V and 8 bases from J, leaving 11 bases between. Germline CDR1 and CDR2: SGHVS and FNYEAQ. This CDR3 is 15 amino acids long. The CDR3, as DNA: TGTGCCAGCAGCTTAGCCTCGGCTCAGGATTCACCCCTCCACTTT. Translation: CASSLASAQDSPLHF.

Only a few counts were recorded for this clone. The V gene is TRBV27, the J gene TRBJ2-1; D is possibly TRBD1 (6 bases). The V gene's germline CDR1 is MNHEY and CDR2 SMNVEV (reference sequence). V lost 3 bases and J lost 6, with 12 bases in between. CDR3 length equals 14 residues. CDR3 DNA: TGTGCCAGCAGTTTTGGGGGCTGGGTCAATGAGCAGTTCTTC. Translating gives CASSFGGWVNEQFF.

The chain employs TRBV25-1 and TRBJ2-7, with 7 bases lining up with TRBD1. This CDR3 contains 14 residues. The J segment lost 6 bases and the V segment lost 2 bases, leaving 7 bases of the junction unmatched. CDR1 is MGHDK and CDR2 is SYGVNS in the germline V gene. The CDR3 reads CASSELRTGSEQYF. The CDR3 nucleotides are TGTGCCAGCAGTGAACTCAGGACAGGCTCCGAGCAGTACTTC.

The chain employs TRBV6-5 and TRBJ1-5, with TRBD1 matching over 9 bases. The length of the CDR3 is 13 residues. V lost 6 bases and J lost 4; bases outside the gene matches: 1. Per the germline V gene, CDR1 is MNHEY and CDR2 is SVGAGI. CDR3 bases: TGTGCCAGCAGGGGACAGGGAAATCAGCCCCAGCATTTT. Translation: CASRGQGNQPQHF.

The sample holds one count of this clone. This chain links TRBV10-3 with TRBJ1-5, with D tentatively TRBD1 (5 bases). This CDR3 is 17 amino acids long. From germline, CDR1 is ENHRY and CDR2 SYGVKD. With 0 bases removed from V and 0 bases from J, the gap between germline ends came to 12 bases. The DNA of the CDR3 is TGTGCCATCAGTGAGTCTCAGGGTCGGAGTAGCAATCAGCCCCAGCATTTT. Amino acid sequence: CAISESQGRSSNQPQHF.

The chain carries TRBV28 and TRBJ2-7; weak D call: TRBD1 (6 bases). Germline assignment: CDR1 MDHEN and CDR2 SYDVKM. Between the trimmed V and J ends, which lost 10 bases and 0 bases, there was a span of 10 bases. CDR3 length: 12 residues. The CDR3 loop reads CATGVDSYEQYF. CDR3 DNA sequence: TGTGCCACAGGGGTGGACTCCTACGAGCAGTACTTC.

The J gene is TRBJ2-5, the V gene TRBV5-1; TRBD1 agrees at 12 bases. J lost 5 bases, V lost 4 bases, and 12 bases had no gene match. The CDR3 is 17 residues long. Per germline, CDR1 SGHRS and CDR2 YFSETQ. Here the CDR3 reads CASSPARDRGRTETQYF. The CDR3, as DNA: TGCGCCAGCAGCCCGGCCAGGGACAGGGGGCGCACGGAGACCCAGTACTTC.